This T cell receptor beta chain stems from a study of blood T cells in healthy people across ages. For the second PCR, which ran for 7 to 11 cycles, a sample-barcoded 5' primer and a J-beta primer mix were used. Each CDR3 protein gets one entry after TCRdb re-called the 5' RACE reads with MiXCR. In the table there are about 930,000 distinct CDR3 sequences, roughly 28% of which are singletons. The sample holds a few counts of this clonotype. Its antigen is as yet unknown. Study conclusions and caveats: The study found more naive CD4+ cells and higher diversity in long-lived than aged donors. As age increased, TCR beta diversity per million T cells fell in a roughly linear fashion.

Trimming stripped 0 bases from V and 6 bases from J, with 15 bases between. There are 15 residues in the CDR3. Per the germline V gene, CDR1 is SGHRS and CDR2 is YFSETQ. This sample also appeared in a second study, on T cells of mothers and their children. According to that study: An overlap that was slightly higher, though non-significant, was seen in related mother-child pairs versus unrelated pairs.

This rearrangement joins TRBV5-1 to TRBJ1-1; a weak D match, TRBD1 (6 bases). The receptor was isolated from a woman in her forties in good health. Sequencing was performed on blood. The CDR3 loop is CASSLDMGAVAEAFF. The CDR3 coding sequence is TGCGCCAGCAGCTTGGATATGGGGGCAGTCGCTGAAGCTTTCTTT.